This T cell receptor beta chain is drawn from a study of molecular identifiers for immune sequencing clone quantification. Study as a whole: Replicates involved a five-way split of RNA from 20,000 or 100,000 naive CD8 cells, with sequencing of four. General study findings and limits: Because of identical TCR molecules sharing a barcode, sizes of highly expanded clones could be underestimated. Investigators reportedly could detect spiked Jurkat TCR RNA from one cell among about a million naive cells.

It was with previously described methods and listed TCR primers that bulk TCR libraries were made. In TCRdb, the PCR reads were re-called with MiXCR into one record per CDR3 protein. The table has about 510,000 distinct CDR3 sequences, over 20% seen once. This clonotype showed up many times. The antigen is not known. The CDR3 contains 16 residues. V was clipped by 5 bases and J by 1 base, with 15 bases between them. Germline V gives CDR1 SGHVS, CDR2 FNYEAQ. The TCR comes from a human donor in good health. Some libraries in this study had Jurkat cell RNA spiked in. This chain links TRBV7-6 with TRBJ1-5; TRBD1 might be the D (5 bases). The sequenced sample was naive CD8+ T cells from blood, with Jurkat cell RNA spiked in. As for subset: FACS-sorted CD8+CD4-CCR7+CD45RA+ naive T cells. Written as DNA, the CDR3 is TGTGCCAGCAGCATGGGACCCCCAGGGAGCAATCAGCCCCAGCATTTT. Amino acids: CASSMGPPGSNQPQHF.